A single sample gave rise to the 17 T cell receptor beta chains below, sequenced in a study of regulatory T cells in long-lasting Graves disease. Researchers made TCR beta libraries by using iRepertoire HTBI primers and running Arm-PCR on CDR3 regions. In TCRdb, the multiplex PCR reads were re-called with MiXCR into one record per CDR3 protein. The data hold 400,000 to 650,000 distinct CDR3 sequences, with 16% observed a single time. The time point denotes: newly diagnosed GD, antithyroid drugs for less than 3 months. From RNA extracted from PBMCs, the TCR library was made. The sample also formed part of further work on T cells in Graves' hyperthyroidism and ophthalmopathy.

Sequencing used peripheral blood mononuclear cells (PBMCs), obtained at new diagnosis, from a patient treated with antithyroid drugs. These receptors were taken from a woman aged 40-65 years with Graves disease.

As for this clonotype: Just one base apart from a much larger clone, this may be a read error. The gene calls are TRBV6-5 and TRBJ1-1; D possibly corresponds to TRBD1 (5 bases). CDR3 length: 14 residues. CDR1 MNHEY and CDR2 SVGAGI come from the germline V gene. Trimming left V 2 bases short and J 1 base short, with 8 bases between. The CDR3 coding sequence is TGTGCCAGCAGTTACCACACAGGGAACACTGAAGCTTTCTTT. This sequence encodes CASSYHTGNTEAFF.

About this clonotype: Possible read error: a much larger clone is one base away. The rearrangement joins TRBV7-8 to TRBJ1-3; 8 nucleotides agree with TRBD1. Losses at the gene ends were 2 bases for V and 3 bases for J; bases not matched to a gene: 3. Germline V lookup: CDR1 SGHVS, CDR2 FQNEAQ. The CDR3 runs 15 residues. The CDR3 reads CASSLQGAFGNTIYF. In DNA form, the CDR3 reads TGTGCCAGCAGCTTACAGGGGGCTTTTGGAAACACCATATATTTT.

The J gene is TRBJ2-1, the V gene TRBV4-1; perhaps TRBD1 as D (6 bases). This CDR3 is 13 amino acids long. Germline loops: CDR1 MGHRA, CDR2 YSYEKL. Trimming removed 7 bases from V and 4 bases from J, with 11 bases in between. The CDR3 loop reads CASTSTGYNEQFF. DNA of the CDR3: TGCGCCAGCACCTCGACAGGTTACAATGAGCAGTTCTTC.

A note on this clonotype: This likely traces to a read error, being one base from a far larger clone. The rearrangement links TRBV28 to TRBJ2-3; a possible D gene is TRBD2 (6 bases). The end of the DNA fits TRBJ2-1 better, so the J call may be wrong. CDR3 length equals 13 residues. CDR1 and CDR2 (germline): MDHEN, SYDVKM. The CDR3 loop reads CASGERVDYEQFF. CDR3 nucleotides: TGTGCCAGCGGGGAGCGGGTAGACTACGAGCAGTTCTTC.

This clonotype has just a few counts. V and J are TRBV19 and TRBJ1-5, with D tentatively TRBD1 (5 bases). CDR3 length: 15 amino acids. The V end lost 1 base, the J end lost 5 bases, and 12 bases lay between the germline ends. Germline CDR1 and CDR2: LNHDA and SQIVND (reference sequence). The CDR3 coding sequence is TGTGCCAGTAGTATAGGACGGGGACTTGATCAGCCCCAGCATTTT. Translation gives CASSIGRGLDQPQHF.

The V call is TRBV7-2, the J call TRBJ1-3, with TRBD1 identical over 7 bases. With V trimmed by 4 bases and J by 3 bases, 6 bases remained unmatched. Germline V lookup: CDR1 SGHTA, CDR2 FQGNSA. The CDR3 totals 15 residues. The DNA for the CDR3 is TGTGCCAGCAGCTGGGAGGGACAGCGTGGAAACACCATATATTTT. Translation gives CASSWEGQRGNTIYF. Variable domain in full (rest from reference TRBV7-2 and TRBJ1-3): GAGVSQSPSNKVTEKGKDVELRCDPISGHTALYWYRQSLGQGLEFLIYFQGNSAPDKSGLPSDRFSAERTGGSVSTLTIQRTQQEDSAVYLCASSWEGQRGNTIYFGEGSWLTVV.

The chain links TRBV19 to TRBJ1-1; D gene ambiguous. Trimming cost V 0 bases and J 6 bases, with 11 bases left between them. CDR3 length: 14 amino acids. Germline-derived CDR1 and CDR2 are LNHDA and SQIVND (reference sequence). The chain's CDR3 is CASSIDVSGAEAFF. In nucleotides, the CDR3 is TGTGCCAGTAGTATAGATGTGAGTGGCGCTGAAGCTTTCTTT.

This clonotype was seen only a few times. The chain is built from TRBV6-5 and TRBJ2-3, with D possibly being TRBD2 (6 bases). The CDR3 totals 15 residues. From germline, CDR1 is MNHEY and CDR2 SVGAGI. With 2 bases removed from V and 1 base from J, the gap between germline ends came to 10 bases. CDR3: CASSYAGPGTDTQYF. CDR3 DNA sequence: TGTGCCAGCAGTTACGCGGGGCCGGGCACAGATACGCAGTATTTT.

This clonotype has ten or more counts. V is TRBV5-5 and J is TRBJ1-2, with D tentatively TRBD1 (5 bases). The CDR3 sequence is 15 residues long. From germline, CDR1 is SGHKS and CDR2 YYEKEE (reference sequence). V was shortened by 3 bases and J by 4 bases, with 16 bases between the two germline ends. This CDR3 is CASSSTGMEVYGYTF. The CDR3 bases are TGTGCCAGCAGCTCTACAGGCATGGAGGTCTATGGCTACACCTTC.

In its sample, this clonotype was seen a few times. The rearrangement uses TRBV29-1 and TRBJ2-7; D is uncertain. There are 12 residues in the CDR3. Germline CDR1 SQVTM, CDR2 ANQGSEA. The V end lost 2 bases, the J end lost 4 bases, and 9 bases lay between the germline ends. CDR3 nucleotides: TGCAGCGTTGAAACGGGCACGTACGAGCAGTACTTC. This codes for CSVETGTYEQYF.

Turning to this clonotype: A much larger clonotype is one base distant, so this may be a read error. The rearrangement links TRBV28 to TRBJ2-1; perhaps TRBD2 as D (5 bases). The length of the CDR3 is 15 residues. Germline CDR1 and CDR2: MDHEN and SYDVKM. The CDR3 here is CASSPGSSSYNEQSF. The CDR3 bases are TGTGCCAGCAGCCCCGGGTCTAGCTCCTACAATGAGCAGTCCTTC.

About this clonotype: A much larger clonotype is one base distant, so this may be a read error. V is TRBV19 and J is TRBJ1-1, with unresolved D. The germline V gene has CDR1 LNHDA and CDR2 SQIVND (reference sequence). The CDR3 has 13 amino acids. CDR3 nucleotides: TGTGCCAGTAGTTTCGCGGGGAATTCTGAAGCTTTATTT. It yields the protein CASSFAGNSEALF.

This clonotype has at least ten counts. The chain has TRBV2 and TRBJ2-5, with no clear D. The germline CDR1 and CDR2 sequences are SNHLY and FYNNEI. The CDR3 extends over 13 amino acids. The V gene lost 7 bases and the J gene lost 4 bases, with 13 bases spanning the gap. The CDR3 loop is CASKVDPRETQYF. CDR3 bases: TGTGCCAGCAAGGTTGATCCCCGAGAGACCCAGTACTTC. The complete variable domain, with remaining parts taken from reference TRBV2 and TRBJ2-5, reads EPEVTQTPSHQVTQMGQEVILRCVPISNHLYFYWYRQILGQKVEFLVSFYNNEISEKSEIFDDQFSVERPDGSNFTLKIRSTKLEDSAMYFCASKVDPRETQYFGPGTRLLVL.

The count of this clonotype is one. The chain uses TRBV5-1 and TRBJ2-7; 9 bases are a match to TRBD1. J was trimmed by 4 bases and V by 2 bases; bases with no gene match: 4. The CDR3 is made up of 14 amino acids. Germline-derived CDR1 and CDR2 are SGHRS and YFSETQ. The CDR3 protein is CASSLGTGKYEQYF. The CDR3 DNA reads TGCGCCAGCAGCTTAGGGACAGGGAAATACGAGCAGTACTTC.

There are many counts of this clonotype. V and J are TRBV6-1 and TRBJ1-5, with D possibly being TRBD1 (5 bases). Germline CDR1 MNHNS, CDR2 SASEGT. This CDR3 comprises 14 residues. V lost 5 bases, J lost 4 bases, and 12 bases lay in between. The CDR3 DNA sequence: TGTGCCAGCAGTAAAGACAGCTTTAATCAGCCCCAGCATTTT. Residues: CASSKDSFNQPQHF.

The chain is built from TRBV7-3 and TRBJ1-1; 7 bases fit TRBD1. Per the germline V gene, CDR1 is SGHTA and CDR2 is FQGTGA. This CDR3 comprises 14 residues. V was pared by 5 bases and J by 4 bases, with 7 bases of the junction left unmatched. The CDR3 DNA sequence: TGTGCCAGCAGCCAAACAGGGGTGGGCACTGAAGCTTTCTTT. It encodes CASSQTGVGTEAFF. Full variable domain (missing parts from reference TRBV7-3 and TRBJ1-1): GAGVSQTPSNKVTEKGKYVELRCDPISGHTALYWYRQSLGQGPEFLIYFQGTGAADDSGLPNDRFFAVRPEGSVSTLKIQRTERGDSAVYLCASSQTGVGTEAFFGQGTRLTVV.

This clonotype was picked up a small number of times. The gene calls are TRBV7-8 and TRBJ2-1; 7 nucleotides line up with TRBD2. This CDR3 is built from 13 residues. Germline CDR1 and CDR2: SGHVS and FQNEAQ. V trimming: 5 bases; J trimming: 6 bases; junction bases outside the gene matches: 4. The CDR3 sequence: CASSPGLFNEQFF. The CDR3 coding sequence is TGTGCCAGCAGCCCGGGACTATTCAATGAGCAGTTCTTC.